These 20 T cell receptor beta chains originate from one sample sequenced in a study of STAT5B mutations in CD4+ large granular lymphocyte leukemia. Method: immunoSEQ multiplex PCR; TCRdb's copy keeps in-frame clones and lacks some. The sample carries approximately 35,000 clones, about 70% recorded once. The specimen was CD4+ T cells from blood buffy coats. All receptors come from a human donor in good health.

The genes are TRBV5-5 and TRBJ2-1, with 11 bases lining up with TRBD2. V shed 3 bases and J 3 bases; nucleotides not matched to a gene: 2. CDR1 is SGHKS and CDR2 is YYEKEE in the germline V gene (reference sequence). The CDR3 runs 15 residues. The CDR3 is CASSSTSGGYNEQFF. DNA of the CDR3: TGTGCCAGCAGCTCTACTAGCGGGGGCTACAATGAGCAGTTCTTC.

J is TRBJ1-1 and V is TRBV14; no firm D call. Per the germline V gene, CDR1 is SGHDN and CDR2 is FVKESK. The V and J ends lost 0 bases and 0 bases respectively, with 2 bases between them. The CDR3 totals 13 residues. CDR3 DNA: TGTGCCAGCAGCCAAGACCTGAACACTGAAGCTTTCTTT. Protein: CASSQDLNTEAFF.

The genes are TRBV7-6 and TRBJ2-7, with TRBD2 matching over 10 bases. This CDR3 spans 17 amino acids. Germline assignment: CDR1 SGHVS and CDR2 FNYEAQ. The trim removed 3 bases at V and 6 bases at J, leaving 14 bases unmatched. The CDR3 loop reads CASSFQGGLAGAGEQYF. The DNA for the CDR3 is TGTGCCAGCAGCTTCCAAGGTGGGCTAGCGGGGGCCGGCGAGCAGTACTTC.

V and J are TRBV2 and TRBJ2-5; D is uncertain. V shed 6 bases and J shed 5 bases, with 7 bases lying between them. This CDR3 is built from 11 residues. CDR1 is SNHLY and CDR2 is FYNNEI in the germline V gene. CDR3 protein: CASRLRETQYF. The DNA for the CDR3 is TGTGCCAGCAGACTGAGGGAGACCCAGTACTTC.

CDR3 amino acids: CASSLRVRGEAFF. In nucleotides, the CDR3 is TGTGCCAGCAGCTTAAGGGTGAGGGGTGAAGCTTTCTTT. The chain couples TRBV5-6 to TRBJ1-1; tentatively, D is TRBD1 (5 bases). The CDR3 loop spans 13 amino acids. With 2 bases removed from V and 7 bases from J, the gap between germline ends came to 12 bases. In germline, CDR1 is SGHDT, CDR2 YYEEEE.

This clone was recorded once. The chain is built from TRBV5-1 and TRBJ1-2; TRBD1 matches at 7 bases. Germline CDR1 SGHRS, CDR2 YFSETQ. V dropped 4 bases and J dropped 0; count of bases not matched to a gene: 6. The CDR3 covers 15 residues. CDR3 region: CASSPAQGANYGYTF. The CDR3 coding sequence is TGCGCCAGCAGCCCCGCCCAGGGGGCTAACTATGGCTACACCTTC.

The chain has TRBV5-4 and TRBJ2-7; TRBD2 matches 7 bases. The V and J ends lost 0 bases and 6 bases, in that order; junction bases with no gene match: 9. Germline CDR1 SGHNT, CDR2 YYREEE (reference sequence). This CDR3 spans 15 amino acids. CDR3 bases: TGTGCCAGCAGCTTGGGAGCGGGGCCACGCGGCGAGCAGTACTTC. It yields the protein CASSLGAGPRGEQYF. The whole variable domain, remainder taken from reference TRBV5-4 and TRBJ2-7, is ETGVTQSPTHLIKTRGQQVTLRCSSQSGHNTVSWYQQALGQGPQFIFQYYREEENGRGNFPPRFSGLQFPNYSSELNVNALELDDSALYLCASSLGAGPRGEQYFGPGTRLTVT.

V and J are TRBV11-2 and TRBJ1-2, with 7 positions matching TRBD1. The junction had 1 base not matched to a gene; V was cut back by 3 bases and J by 0 bases. The germline CDR1 and CDR2 sequences are SGHAT and FQNNGV. The CDR3 runs to 14 residues. The CDR3 DNA sequence: TGTGCCAGCAGCTTCGACAGGGCTAACTATGGCTACACCTTC. Translation gives CASSFDRANYGYTF.

The chain carries TRBV10-2 and TRBJ2-1; 12 positions agree with TRBD2. Trimming cost V 8 bases and J 15 bases; bases outside gene matches: 11. This CDR3 comprises 13 residues. The V gene's germline CDR1 is WSHSY and CDR2 SAAADI. The CDR3 region has the DNA TGCGCCAGCCGACTAGCGGGAGACCCTCCACCGTTCTTC. Translation gives CASRLAGDPPPFF.

This chain connects TRBV28 to TRBJ1-1; 11 bases agree with TRBD1. The germline CDR1 and CDR2 sequences are MDHEN and SYDVKM. V shed 6 bases and J 4 bases; nucleotides not matched to a gene: 13. CDR3 length: 17 residues. Here the CDR3 reads CASRSSGTGGYGTEAFF. In DNA form, the CDR3 reads TGTGCCAGCAGAAGCTCCGGGACAGGGGGGTATGGCACTGAAGCTTTCTTT.

This chain uses TRBV30 with TRBJ2-7; 7 bases are a match to TRBD1. The CDR3 consists of 14 residues. Germline assignment: CDR1 GTSNPN and CDR2 SVGIG (reference sequence). The J segment lost 4 bases and the V segment lost 7 bases, leaving 13 bases of the junction unmatched. This CDR3 is CASSSRTGAYEQYF. The CDR3 nucleotides read TGTGCCTCCTCTAGTAGAACAGGGGCTTACGAGCAGTACTTC.

This clone was detected once. The CDR3, as DNA: TGCGCCAGCAGTCTGGAACAGCCCCAAGAGACCCAGTACTTC. It encodes CASSLEQPQETQYF. The V call is TRBV5-1, the J call TRBJ2-5; D gene unclear. Trimming stripped 5 bases from V and 1 base from J, with 12 bases between. Per the germline V gene, CDR1 is SGHRS and CDR2 is YFSETQ. CDR3 length: 14 amino acids.

The rearrangement uses TRBV19 and TRBJ2-2; TRBD2 aligns across 8 bases. Germline trimming cut 9 bases from V and 5 bases from J; bases unmatched to any gene: 11. Germline-derived CDR1 and CDR2 are LNHDA and SQIVND (reference sequence). The CDR3 sequence is 15 residues long. The CDR3 loop reads CASSMAGGPTGELFF. The CDR3 DNA sequence: TGTGCCAGCTCGATGGCGGGAGGACCTACCGGGGAGCTGTTTTTT.

V is TRBV5-4 and J is TRBJ1-5; D remains unclear. In germline, CDR1 is SGHNT, CDR2 YYREEE (reference sequence). CDR3 length: 13 amino acids. Trimming removed 9 bases from V and 5 bases from J, with 15 bases in between. CDR3 amino acids: CATTTGPYQPQHF. The CDR3 DNA sequence: TGTGCCACCACGACGGGCCCGTATCAGCCCCAGCATTTT.

This clone was observed a single time. The rearrangement joins TRBV5-4 to TRBJ2-1, with 8 bases lining up with TRBD1. The germline CDR1 and CDR2 sequences are SGHNT and YYREEE (reference sequence). The V gene end was trimmed by 0 bases and the J gene end by 6 bases; junction bases not matched to a gene: 8. The CDR3 length is 16 residues. The CDR3 DNA reads as TGTGCCAGCAGCTTGGGACATAGAGGGACAGGCAATGAGCAGTTCTTC. This codes for CASSLGHRGTGNEQFF.

V and J are TRBV19 and TRBJ1-2; 8 bases line up with TRBD1. This CDR3 has 14 residues. Germline V gene data show CDR1 as LNHDA and CDR2 as SQIVND (reference sequence). The junction had 5 bases not matched to a gene; V was cut back by 8 bases and J by 0 bases. DNA of the CDR3: TGTGCCAGTGGGACGACAGGGGCTAACTATGGCTACACCTTC. It encodes CASGTTGANYGYTF.

This rearrangement joins TRBV30 to TRBJ2-2, with a weak D call TRBD1 (6 bases). Trimming left V 0 bases short and J 7 bases short, with 9 bases between. CDR3 length equals 13 residues. Germline V gene data show CDR1 as GTSNPN and CDR2 as SVGIG (reference sequence). This chain's CDR3 is CAWSVGQYGELFF. The CDR3 region has the DNA TGTGCCTGGAGTGTCGGACAGTACGGGGAGCTGTTTTTT.

This clone was observed a handful of times. This chain links TRBV7-2 with TRBJ1-2; the D is unclear. V dropped 2 bases and J dropped 6 bases, with 7 bases sitting between them. CDR3 length equals 12 residues. Germline lookup yields CDR1 SGHTA and CDR2 FQGNSA. DNA for the CDR3: TGTGCCAGCAGCTTAAAGTGGGATGGCTACACCTTC. Translated: CASSLKWDGYTF.

The V and J genes are TRBV19 and TRBJ2-1; 9 nucleotides agree with TRBD2. The CDR3 consists of 14 residues. The V gene end was trimmed by 4 bases and the J gene end by 10 bases; junction bases not matched to a gene: 8. Looked up from germline, CDR1 is LNHDA and CDR2 is SQIVND (reference sequence). CDR3 amino acids: CASSTGLAASEQFF. CDR3 bases: TGTGCCAGTAGTACGGGACTAGCCGCTTCAGAGCAGTTCTTC.

The V and J genes are TRBV19 and TRBJ2-1, with 7 bases aligning to TRBD1. The junction had 10 bases not matched to a gene; V was cut back by 3 bases and J by 8 bases. CDR3 length: 15 amino acids. From germline, CDR1 is LNHDA and CDR2 SQIVND (reference sequence). In DNA, the CDR3 is TGTGCCAGTAGTATGCAGCGGACAGGTGCTTATGAGCAGTTCTTC. Its protein product is CASSMQRTGAYEQFF.